The 15 T cell receptor beta chains listed next were all sequenced from one sample in a study of tumor and adjacent non-tumor tissue in lung cancer. No cell sorting was done before RNA was extracted from the tissue. The normal lung tissue was taken more than 3 cm from the tumor edge. TCRbeta libraries were built with three rounds of nested PCR, modified from ARM-PCR. TCRdb re-called the multiplex PCR reads with MiXCR, one entry per CDR3 protein. The sample lists more than 45,000 distinct CDR3 sequences, roughly 60% occurring once. The sequenced sample was distant non-tumor lung tissue. The receptors here all came from a woman in her 70s with non-small cell lung cancer.

Points on this clonotype: At one of its ends the junction is not consistent with the germline gene, which may arise from a read error. The chain couples TRBV12-3 or TRBV12-4 to TRBJ1-3; TRBD1 is a possible D gene (5 bases). The CDR3 extends over 13 amino acids. The CDR3 DNA is TGTGCCAGCAAACAGGACTCTGGAAACATCATATATTTT. Residues: CASKQDSGNIIYF.

On this clonotype itself: The junction departs from germline at one end; a sequencing error may be responsible. The chain carries TRBV11-3 and TRBJ2-5, with D tentatively TRBD1 (5 bases). Germline lookup yields CDR1 SGHNT and CDR2 YENEEA. CDR3 length equals 13 residues. CDR3 in DNA: TGTACCAGCAGCTTTTCAGGGTTGGAAACCCAGTACTTC. This encodes CTSSFSGLETQYF.

As to this clonotype: Given the absence of the conserved phenylalanine or tryptophan at the CDR3 end, a read error is likely. The V call is TRBV6-5, the J call TRBJ2-6; tentatively, D is TRBD1 (6 bases). V lost 0 bases and J lost 11, with 17 bases in between. Germline V gives CDR1 MNHEY, CDR2 SVGAGI. The CDR3 length is 16 residues. Here the CDR3 DNA reads TGTGCCAGCAGTTACTCGATGGACTCTGGGGGCGACGTCCTGACTCTC. Translating it yields CASSYSMDSGGDVLTL.

With respect to this clonotype: Compared with germline, one end of the junction differs, possibly owing to a read error. The rearrangement links TRBV6-5 to TRBJ2-7, with 8 bases that match TRBD1. The CDR3 covers 14 residues. Per germline, CDR1 MNHEY and CDR2 SVGAGI. CDR3 bases: TGTACCAGCACCCAGACAGGGGATAGGAACGAGCAGTACTTC. Translated: CTSTQTGDRNEQYF.

The chain recombines TRBV6-5 with TRBJ1-2; unclear D gene. CDR1 and CDR2 (germline): MNHEY, SVGAGI. The CDR3 extends over 12 amino acids. The V gene lost 6 bases and the J gene lost 3 bases, with 8 bases spanning the gap. Here the CDR3 reads CASSAVDYGYTF. The DNA for the CDR3 is TGTGCCAGCAGCGCAGTGGACTATGGCTACACCTTC.

The table lists this clonotype with a few counts. A junction end diverges from the germline sequence, so it may reflect a read error. For the CDR3, the DNA is TGCGCTAGCAGCCAAGATTCTGGGGGTGAGGGAGTTTTCTTT. Encoded protein: CASSQDSGGEGVFF. The chain recombines TRBV4-1 with TRBJ1-1; TRBD1 is a possible D gene (5 bases). The germline V gene has CDR1 MGHRA and CDR2 YSYEKL. The CDR3 spans 14 residues.

Turning to this clonotype: This sequence may be a read error, since a much larger clone differs from it by one base. The chain links TRBV7-9 to TRBJ2-3, with D uncertain. V lost 5 bases, J lost 0 bases, and 12 bases lay in between. CDR3 length: 15 residues. The germline V gene encodes CDR1 SEHNR and CDR2 FQNEAQ (reference sequence). The CDR3 DNA is TGTGCCAGCAGCCCCCCGAGTATTAGCACAGATACGCAGTATTTT. Protein sequence: CASSPPSISTDTQYF.

This clonotype was counted at least ten times. This rearrangement joins TRBV6-5 to TRBJ1-2; 10 bases match TRBD1. CDR1 MNHEY and CDR2 SVGAGI come from the germline V gene. The ends lost 6 bases at V and 4 bases at J; junction bases unmatched: 2. The length of the CDR3 is 13 residues. As DNA, the CDR3 is TGTGCCAGCAGCTGGGACAGGGGCTATGGCTACACCTTC. It encodes CASSWDRGYGYTF.

This clonotype was detected many times. The J gene is TRBJ2-1, the V gene TRBV29-1, with a weak D call TRBD2 (5 bases). Germline values: CDR1 SQVTM, CDR2 ANQGSEA. V gave up 5 bases and J gave up 7 bases, with 18 bases separating them. This CDR3 region has 14 residues. The CDR3, as DNA: TGCAGCGTTACCGAGAGGGTTGGTACAAATGAGCAGTTCTTC. Encoded protein: CSVTERVGTNEQFF.

This clonotype has only a few counts. This may come from a read error, since a much larger clone is one base off. The V call is TRBV10-2, the J call TRBJ2-3, with D uncertain. Per germline, CDR1 WSHSY and CDR2 SAAADI. Trimming took off 6 bases at V and 3 bases at J, with 16 bases between the two ends. This CDR3 region has 15 residues. The DNA for the CDR3 is TGCGCCAGCAGGATGTCGGGCCTCGGGACAGATACGCAGTATTTT. Its protein is CASRMSGLGTDTQYF.

This clonotype was seen a few times. The chain is built from TRBV19 and TRBJ1-5, with a weak D call TRBD1 (5 bases). This CDR3 is built from 15 residues. The germline V gene has CDR1 LNHDA and CDR2 SQIVND (reference sequence). Trimming pared 2 bases from V and 5 bases from J, leaving 13 bases between. The CDR3 DNA sequence: TGTGCCAGTAGTATATCGTGGACAACGGATCAGCCCCAGCATTTT. Amino acids: CASSISWTTDQPQHF.

As for this clonotype: Mismatch with germline at one junction end may stem from a read error. The chain carries TRBV5-5 and TRBJ1-2; TRBD1 matches 7 bases. Germline CDR1 and CDR2: SGHKS and YYEKEE (reference sequence). The CDR3 extends over 15 amino acids. CDR3 sequence: CASNRGTVDNYGYTF. The CDR3 DNA follows: TGTGCCAGCAACCGTGGGACAGTGGATAACTACGGCTACACCTTC. Filled out from reference TRBV5-5 and TRBJ1-2, the complete variable domain reads DAGVTQSPTHLIKTRGQQVTLRCSPISGHKSVSWYQQVLGQGPQFIFQYYEKEERGRGNFPDRFSARQFPNYSSELNVNALLLGDSALYLCASNRGTVDNYGYTFGSGTRLTVV.

As concerns this clonotype: It may be a read error: a sequence one base away is much more abundant. This chain connects TRBV20-1 to TRBJ2-2, with D possibly matching TRBD2 (6 bases). V was pared by 7 bases and J by 0 bases, with 9 bases between. Per the germline V gene, CDR1 is DFQATT and CDR2 is SNEGSKA (reference sequence). There are 13 residues in the CDR3. The CDR3 spells CSVGTANTGELFF. The CDR3 DNA reads TGCAGTGTTGGGACTGCGAACACCGGGGAGCTGTTTTTT.

With regard to this clonotype: An end of the junction does not agree with germline; a read error may underlie this. The chain recombines TRBV28 with TRBJ2-5, with D possibly TRBD1 on 5 matching bases. The CDR3 is made up of 14 amino acids. Germline V gives CDR1 MDHEN, CDR2 SYDVKM. This chain's CDR3 is CASNARGEQETRYF. CDR3 DNA: TGTGCCAGCAACGCTAGGGGCGAACAAGAGACCCGGTACTTC.

Comment on this clonotype: As the CDR3 is not closed by the conserved phenylalanine or tryptophan, this likely results from a read error. The rearrangement links TRBV6-2 or TRBV6-3 to TRBJ2-5; D call uncertain. Trimming pared 4 bases from V and 5 bases from J, leaving 11 bases between. This CDR3 comprises 13 residues. Germline lookup yields CDR1 MNHEY and CDR2 SVGEGT. CDR3 in amino acids: CASSFLVEETQYL. The CDR3 bases are TGTGCCAGCAGTTTCTTGGTCGAGGAGACCCAGTACCTC.